The 24 T cell receptor beta chains reported below all come from one sample, sequenced in a study of T cells in Graves' hyperthyroidism and ophthalmopathy. Regions amplified from RNA transcripts were the TCR beta CDR3 regions. HTBI primers were employed in a first-round RT-PCR of the TCR CDR3. In TCRdb, the multiplex PCR reads were re-called with MiXCR into one record per CDR3 protein. Of some 350,000 distinct CDR3 sequences detected, roughly 19% appear once; the ten largest clones hold about 3.7%. Sequencing was performed on blood. The receptor set was obtained from a woman younger than 35 with Graves' hyperthyroidism.

A word on this clonotype: A read error is possible here, since a much larger clone lies one base away. The V gene is TRBV4-1, the J gene TRBJ1-2; TRBD1 aligns across 11 bases. Germline values: CDR1 MGHRA, CDR2 YSYEKL. The CDR3 runs to 16 residues. V was pared by 4 bases and J by 4 bases, with 8 bases of the junction left unmatched. Here the CDR3 DNA reads TGCGCCAGCAGCCTACCCAGGACAGGGGGCTCCTATGGCTACACCTTC. Encoded protein: CASSLPRTGGSYGYTF.

There are many counts of this clonotype. The V and J genes are TRBV7-2 and TRBJ2-2; D may be TRBD1 (6 bases). This CDR3 has 15 residues. With 4 bases removed from V and 1 base from J, the gap between germline ends came to 10 bases. From germline, CDR1 is SGHTA and CDR2 FQGNSA. The CDR3: CASSSRQVNTGELFF. In DNA, the CDR3 is TGTGCCAGCAGCTCCAGACAGGTGAACACCGGGGAGCTGTTTTTT. Complete variable domain (other parts from reference TRBV7-2 and TRBJ2-2): GAGVSQSPSNKVTEKGKDVELRCDPISGHTALYWYRQSLGQGLEFLIYFQGNSAPDKSGLPSDRFSAERTGGSVSTLTIQRTQQEDSAVYLCASSSRQVNTGELFFGEGSRLTVL.

A few counts support this clonotype. The chain recombines TRBV18 with TRBJ2-7; D call uncertain. The CDR3 is made up of 15 amino acids. The germline V and J ends were trimmed by 3 bases and 5 bases, with 17 bases remaining between them. Germline V gives CDR1 KGHSH, CDR2 LQKENI. The CDR3 reads CASSPPGRWANEQYF. CDR3 DNA sequence: TGTGCCAGCTCACCCCCCGGGCGGTGGGCCAACGAGCAGTACTTC.

This chain uses TRBV6-5 with TRBJ1-5, with TRBD1 identical over 7 bases. Losses at the gene ends were 2 bases for V and 4 bases for J; bases not matched to a gene: 5. There are 15 residues in the CDR3. The germline CDR1 and CDR2 sequences are MNHEY and SVGAGI. The CDR3 sequence: CASSYVTGINQPQHF. The CDR3 DNA reads as TGTGCCAGCAGTTACGTGACAGGGATTAATCAGCCCCAGCATTTT.

This chain joins TRBV30 and TRBJ1-2, with unresolved D. CDR3 length equals 13 residues. Germline V gene sequence: CDR1 GTSNPN, CDR2 SVGIG (reference sequence). V was clipped by 3 bases and J by 5 bases, with 13 bases between them. CDR3 sequence reads: CAWRGKQNYGYTF. The CDR3 DNA reads as TGTGCCTGGAGGGGGAAGCAAAATTATGGCTACACCTTC. The full variable domain, in which reference TRBV30 and TRBJ1-2 provide the parts outside the CDR3, is SQTIHQWPATLVQPVGSPLSLECTVEGTSNPNLYWYRQAAGRGLQLLFYSVGIGQISSEVPQNLSASRPQDRQFILSSKKLLLSDSGFYLCAWRGKQNYGYTFGSGTRLTVV.

This clonotype was counted at least ten times. The chain uses TRBV6-1 and TRBJ1-5; D unclear. Germline V lookup: CDR1 MNHNS, CDR2 SASEGT. The CDR3 is made up of 15 amino acids. V lost 3 bases, J lost 0 bases, and 9 bases lay in between. CDR3 region: CASSERGYSNQPQHF. In nucleotides, the CDR3 is TGTGCCAGCAGTGAGAGAGGTTATAGCAATCAGCCCCAGCATTTT.

This clonotype was observed many times. This chain uses TRBV28 with TRBJ1-6, with 12 nucleotides matching TRBD1. The germline CDR1 and CDR2 sequences are MDHEN and SYDVKM. With 1 base clipped from V and 10 bases from J, the junction kept 8 bases outside the gene matches. The CDR3 is 17 residues long. This chain's CDR3 is CASSLYWDRGRLSPLHF. CDR3 sequence (DNA): TGTGCCAGCAGTTTATATTGGGACAGGGGGCGCCTCTCACCCCTCCACTTT.

The chain recombines TRBV24-1 with TRBJ2-2, with TRBD1 as a possible D gene (5 bases). CDR1 is KGHDR and CDR2 is SFDVKD in the germline V gene. The V gene lost 8 bases and the J gene lost 4 bases, with 10 bases spanning the gap. The CDR3 covers 13 residues. The CDR3 DNA sequence: TGTGCCACCAACCAGGGAATCACCGGGGAGCTGTTTTTT. Its protein is CATNQGITGELFF.

This clonotype was seen more than once but under ten times. The rearrangement uses TRBV3-1 and TRBJ2-4; no definite D call. Germline V lookup: CDR1 LGHDT, CDR2 YNNKEL (reference sequence). Trimming took 0 bases from V and 8 from J, leaving 8 bases between them. This CDR3 has 13 amino acids. CDR3 nucleotides: TGTGCCAGCAGCCAAGATGAGAGAGACATTCAGTACTTC. Its protein is CASSQDERDIQYF.

This clonotype was seen repeatedly, ten times or more. The chain uses TRBV28 and TRBJ1-1; 11 nucleotides align to TRBD1. CDR3 length: 14 amino acids. Germline V lookup: CDR1 MDHEN, CDR2 SYDVKM. Losses at the gene ends were 6 bases for V and 12 bases for J; bases not matched to a gene: 12. This chain's CDR3 is CASSRSDRGRVTFF. The CDR3 DNA is TGTGCCAGCAGCCGCTCGGACAGGGGGCGCGTAACTTTCTTT. The complete variable domain, with remaining parts taken from reference TRBV28 and TRBJ1-1, reads DVKVTQSSRYLVKRTGEKVFLECVQDMDHENMFWYRQDPGLGLRLIYFSYDVKMKEKGDIPEGYSVSREKKERFSLILESASTNQTSMYLCASSRSDRGRVTFFGQGTRLTVV.

This chain connects TRBV2 to TRBJ1-1; no reliable D call. This CDR3 is 14 amino acids long. Trimming cost V 7 bases and J 8 bases, with 20 bases left between them. CDR1 SNHLY and CDR2 FYNNEI come from the germline V gene. The CDR3: CASTSGGGPTEAFF. CDR3 nucleotide sequence: TGTGCCAGCACCTCAGGAGGTGGGCCCACCGAAGCTTTCTTT.

This clonotype was counted between two and nine times. The rearrangement joins TRBV3-1 to TRBJ2-7, with D possibly matching TRBD2 (6 bases). CDR3 length: 13 amino acids. The germline CDR1 and CDR2 sequences are LGHDT and YNNKEL (reference sequence). The V gene lost 3 bases and the J gene lost 2 bases, with 8 bases spanning the gap. Here the CDR3 DNA reads TGTGCCAGCAGCCATCGGGGGACCTACGAGCAGTACTTC. As protein: CASSHRGTYEQYF.

This clonotype has ten or more counts. The chain combines TRBV12-3 or TRBV12-4 with TRBJ1-5; D might be TRBD1 (5 bases). Trimming cost V 2 bases and J 7 bases, with 12 bases left between them. The CDR3 runs to 14 residues. The CDR3: CASSLFGAGQPQHF. The CDR3 region has the DNA TGTGCCAGCAGTTTATTCGGGGCAGGCCAGCCCCAGCATTTT.

V is TRBV6-1 and J is TRBJ2-3; tentatively, D is TRBD1 (6 bases). The CDR3 length is 15 residues. V was shortened by 2 bases and J by 2 bases, with 11 bases between the two germline ends. From germline, CDR1 is MNHNS and CDR2 SASEGT. In DNA form, the CDR3 reads TGTGCCAGCAGTGAACCCCCAGGGGTCACAGATACGCAGTATTTT. This sequence encodes CASSEPPGVTDTQYF.

The chain links TRBV6-1 to TRBJ2-6; possible D gene TRBD2, 7 bases. CDR1 MNHNS and CDR2 SASEGT come from the germline V gene. V was clipped by 7 bases and J by 1 base, with 17 bases between them. The CDR3 runs 17 residues. The CDR3 sequence: CASMGGARGSGANVLTF. CDR3 sequence (DNA): TGTGCCAGCATGGGGGGGGCCCGAGGGTCTGGGGCCAACGTCCTGACTTTC.

This clonotype was recorded many times. The chain is built from TRBV6-5 and TRBJ1-1, with D uncertain. Looked up from germline, CDR1 is MNHEY and CDR2 is SVGAGI. The CDR3 runs to 14 residues. V shed 8 bases and J shed 8 bases, with 21 bases lying between them. The CDR3 here is CASHYRLGSGEAFF. CDR3 nucleotide sequence: TGTGCCAGCCACTACCGACTCGGGTCCGGGGAAGCTTTCTTT.

This clonotype was detected many times. V usage is TRBV27 and J usage is TRBJ1-5, with a weak D call TRBD1 (6 bases). Trimming removed 2 bases from V and 7 bases from J, with 15 bases in between. The CDR3 covers 15 residues. The germline gives CDR1 MNHEY, CDR2 SMNVEV (reference sequence). CDR3 sequence: CASSLARGADQPQHF. CDR3 DNA: TGTGCCAGCAGTTTAGCACGGGGGGCTGACCAGCCCCAGCATTTT.

In this sample, this clonotype turned up many times. The genes are TRBV24-1 and TRBJ1-5, with TRBD1 identical over 7 bases. Germline values: CDR1 KGHDR, CDR2 SFDVKD. With 4 bases clipped from V and 5 bases from J, the junction kept 10 bases outside the gene matches. The CDR3 length is 16 residues. This CDR3 reads CATSDPRQGGDQPQHF. DNA of the CDR3: TGTGCCACCAGTGACCCCCGACAGGGAGGTGATCAGCCCCAGCATTTT.

This sequence joins TRBV12-3 or TRBV12-4 and TRBJ2-5; possibly TRBD1 or TRBD2 for D (5 bases each). V lost 6 bases, J lost 5 bases, and 13 bases lay in between. This CDR3 has 13 amino acids. The CDR3 loop is CASRPGTKETQYF. The CDR3 bases are TGTGCCAGCAGGCCCGGGACGAAGGAGACCCAGTACTTC.

This clonotype was picked up a small number of times. The chain carries TRBV2 and TRBJ2-5; D call uncertain. Trimming pared 6 bases from V and 2 bases from J, leaving 13 bases between. Germline lookup yields CDR1 SNHLY and CDR2 FYNNEI. This CDR3 is 14 amino acids long. In nucleotides, the CDR3 is TGTGCCAGCAGCGTTCCTCTGGGTCAAGAGACCCAGTACTTC. The encoded protein is CASSVPLGQETQYF.

This clonotype has ten or more counts. This chain connects TRBV11-2 to TRBJ1-3; the match to TRBD1 covers 7 bases. The CDR3 runs 16 residues. V dropped 3 bases and J dropped 3; count of bases not matched to a gene: 8. CDR1 is SGHAT, CDR2 FQNNGV, per germline. CDR3 in DNA: TGTGCCAGCAGCTTCACAGGGGCGCCGATTGGAAACACCATATATTTT. Residues: CASSFTGAPIGNTIYF. Together with reference TRBV11-2 and TRBJ1-3, the CDR3 gives the full variable domain: EAGVAQSPRYKIIEKRQSVAFWCNPISGHATLYWYQQILGQGPKLLIQFQNNGVVDDSQLPKDRFSAERLKGVDSTLKIQPAKLEDSAVYLCASSFTGAPIGNTIYFGEGSWLTVV.

V and J are TRBV27 and TRBJ2-4, with D perhaps matching TRBD1 or TRBD2 (5 bases each). This CDR3 contains 16 residues. The V and J ends lost 5 bases and 3 bases respectively, with 17 bases between them. CDR1 is MNHEY, CDR2 SMNVEV, per germline (reference sequence). The CDR3 reads CASSPWDGLDKNIQYF. In nucleotides, the CDR3 is TGTGCCAGCAGTCCGTGGGACGGATTAGACAAAAACATTCAGTACTTC.

In its sample, this clonotype was seen many times. The V and J genes are TRBV27 and TRBJ2-7; D gene uncertain. The germline V gene has CDR1 MNHEY and CDR2 SMNVEV (reference sequence). The CDR3 loop spans 11 amino acids. Trimming left V 8 bases short and J 8 bases short, with 13 bases between. The CDR3 region has the DNA TGTGCCAGCCGATCCGATGGGCAGCAGTACTTC. The encoded protein is CASRSDGQQYF.

There are many counts of this clonotype. V and J are TRBV2 and TRBJ1-5; the D gene is possibly TRBD1 (6 bases). Germline V lookup: CDR1 SNHLY, CDR2 FYNNEI. The CDR3 totals 14 residues. Trimming shortened V by 6 bases and J by 1 base, and 10 bases separated the two germline ends. CDR3 nucleotides: TGTGCCAGCAGACTACAGGGAAGCAATCAGCCCCAGCATTTT. Its translation is CASRLQGSNQPQHF.